This T cell receptor beta chain was profiled in a study of T-cell memory formation after mild COVID-19. Study-wide points: There were some responding clones in pre-infection memory, which suggested that cross-reactive memory had joined. While clones contracting from day 15 to 85 were balanced between CD4 and CD8, later expanders leaned CD4+. Contracting CD4+ clones sat mainly in CM and EM; CD8+ in EMRA.

With 7 bases clipped from V and 4 bases from J, the junction kept 10 bases outside the gene matches. This CDR3 contains 15 residues. Germline assignment: CDR1 SEHNR and CDR2 FQNEAQ (reference sequence). A 5'RACE reaction primed in the constant segment made cDNA libraries of TCR alpha and TCR beta, and these carried sample barcodes and UMIs. Each CDR3 protein is one row after TCRdb ran MiXCR on the 5' RACE reads. Among some 210,000 distinct CDR3 sequences listed, under 12% were seen once. This clonotype was observed many times. The antigen remains unidentified. The sequence was collected from a young man who had mild COVID-19 (a few samples of this study predate the infection). Cell type and time point are not known. Sequencing was done on a sample of PBMCs or a T cell subset sorted from them (not recorded which). J is TRBJ2-1 and V is TRBV7-9; 7 positions agree with TRBD1. The CDR3 nucleotides are TGTGCCAGCACCCTGGGAGCCAGGGGGTACAATGAGCAGTTCTTC. The encoded protein is CASTLGARGYNEQFF.